The 18 T cell receptor beta chains reported below all come from one sample, sequenced in a study of OX40 agonist ivuxolimab in advanced cancers. Using immunoSEQ multiplex PCR, the repertoire was profiled, and TCRdb retains in-frame clones only, with some absent. The table has about 93,000 clones, 94% seen once. Specimen: CD4+ or CD8+ T cells sorted from blood, collected in a trial of the OX40 agonist ivuxolimab. These receptors came from an adult with an advanced solid tumor such as melanoma, head and neck, liver or kidney cancer.

The chain combines TRBV27 with TRBJ2-1; TRBD1 might be the D (6 bases). V gave up 2 bases and J gave up 10 bases, with 15 bases separating them. Per germline, CDR1 MNHEY and CDR2 SMNVEV (reference sequence). The CDR3 has 14 residues. CDR3 region: CASSLGQSRAEQFF. The DNA for the CDR3 is TGTGCCAGCAGTTTAGGACAGTCCCGCGCGGAGCAGTTCTTC.

The gene calls are TRBV11-2 and TRBJ2-7; D might be TRBD1 (5 bases). Germline CDR1 is SGHAT and CDR2 is FQNNGV. Trimming took 0 bases from V and 2 from J, leaving 11 bases between them. The CDR3 covers 15 residues. CDR3 in amino acids: CASSLEGPKTYEQYF. The CDR3 DNA follows: TGTGCCAGCAGCTTAGAGGGGCCCAAAACCTACGAGCAGTACTTC. The full variable domain, rest sourced from reference TRBV11-2 and TRBJ2-7, is EAGVAQSPRYKIIEKRQSVAFWCNPISGHATLYWYQQILGQGPKLLIQFQNNGVVDDSQLPKDRFSAERLKGVDSTLKIQPAKLEDSAVYLCASSLEGPKTYEQYFGPGTRLTVT.

V gene TRBV6-5 combines with J gene TRBJ2-1; D is perhaps TRBD1 (5 bases). Trimming took 7 bases from V and 6 from J, leaving 16 bases between them. The length of the CDR3 is 14 residues. The germline V gene has CDR1 MNHEY and CDR2 SVGAGI. CDR3 nucleotides: TGTGCCAGCACCATACCAACCAGGGTCAATGAGCAGTTCTTC. This gives the protein CASTIPTRVNEQFF.

This clone turned up a few times. The chain has TRBV25-1 and TRBJ1-1, with unresolved D. The CDR3 has 11 amino acids. Germline loops: CDR1 MGHDK, CDR2 SYGVNS. V was cut by 3 bases and J by 8 bases, with 7 bases left in between. The chain's CDR3 is CASSDWGEAFF. The CDR3 nucleotides are TGTGCCAGCAGTGATTGGGGAGAAGCTTTCTTT.

The CDR3 region has the DNA TGTGCCAGCAGCTTACGGATCACAGATACGCAGTATTTT. It specifies CASSLRITDTQYF. J is TRBJ2-3 and V is TRBV7-6; unclear D gene. The CDR3 is 13 residues long. V lost 2 bases and J lost 2, with 5 bases in between. Germline V gene lookup returns CDR1 SGHVS and CDR2 FNYEAQ.

The gene calls are TRBV18 and TRBJ2-7; 8 bases line up with TRBD1. This CDR3 has 15 amino acids. CDR1 and CDR2 (germline): KGHSH, LQKENI. Trimming at V came to 6 bases and at J to 4 bases, leaving 11 bases not matched to a gene. The DNA of the CDR3 is TGTGCCAGCTCTATCTCGGACAGGGCGTGGTACGAGCAGTACTTC. Translating it yields CASSISDRAWYEQYF.

The chain has TRBV5-5 and TRBJ2-1, with 8 bases aligning to TRBD2. Germline values: CDR1 SGHKS, CDR2 YYEKEE (reference sequence). This CDR3 has 16 amino acids. Unmatched junction bases numbered 8, after V lost 3 bases and J lost 3 bases. The CDR3 is CASSYGEGLDYNEQFF. The CDR3 DNA is TGTGCCAGCAGCTACGGGGAGGGACTAGACTACAATGAGCAGTTCTTC.

CDR3 sequence reads: CASSLGGQGSYEQYF. The CDR3 coding sequence is TGTGCCAGCAGCTTGGGGGGACAGGGCTCCTACGAGCAGTACTTC. The chain joins TRBV5-6 to TRBJ2-7; 9 bases are a match to TRBD1. CDR1 and CDR2 (germline): SGHDT, YYEEEE. The V segment lost 0 bases and the J segment 0 bases; nucleotides outside the gene matches: 1. This CDR3 contains 15 residues.

The chain has TRBV5-5 and TRBJ2-2; D may be TRBD1 (6 bases). Trimming removed 6 bases at V and 6 bases at J, with 21 bases between. The CDR3 loop spans 16 amino acids. In germline, CDR1 is SGHKS, CDR2 YYEKEE (reference sequence). For the CDR3, the DNA is TGTGCCAGCATCCAGAGGCCGCCAGGGGTAGCCGGGGAGCTGTTTTTT. As protein: CASIQRPPGVAGELFF.

V gene TRBV19 combines with J gene TRBJ1-5; the D gene is possibly TRBD1 (6 bases). The CDR3 is 17 amino acids. From germline, CDR1 is LNHDA and CDR2 SQIVND (reference sequence). Trimming removed 0 bases at V and 7 bases at J, with 19 bases between. The CDR3 nucleotides are TGTGCCAGTAGTATAGATGATCTGGGGACACCCAAGCAGCCCCAGCATTTT. Translation: CASSIDDLGTPKQPQHF.

V usage is TRBV27 and J usage is TRBJ2-1; 7 bases map to TRBD2. The CDR3 is 15 residues long. The junction had 4 bases not matched to a gene; V was cut back by 5 bases and J by 0 bases. The V gene's germline CDR1 is MNHEY and CDR2 SMNVEV (reference sequence). The CDR3 nucleotides read TGTGCCAGCAGTCTAGGCGGGGGCTCCTACAATGAGCAGTTCTTC. Amino acids: CASSLGGGSYNEQFF.

This chain connects TRBV2 to TRBJ2-1; no reliable D call. The CDR3 is 13 residues long. V was trimmed by 7 bases and J by 3 bases, leaving 10 bases between them. Germline CDR1 SNHLY, CDR2 FYNNEI. The CDR3 DNA follows: TGTGCCAGCATGAGGCCCCTCTACAATGAGCAGTTCTTC. This sequence encodes CASMRPLYNEQFF. The full variable domain, in which reference TRBV2 and TRBJ2-1 provide the parts outside the CDR3, is EPEVTQTPSHQVTQMGQEVILRCVPISNHLYFYWYRQILGQKVEFLVSFYNNEISEKSEIFDDQFSVERPDGSNFTLKIRSTKLEDSAMYFCASMRPLYNEQFFGPGTRLTVL.

This chain joins TRBV21-1 and TRBJ2-3; the D call in the table, TRBD1, was not verified against the DNA. TRBV21-1 is given as a pseudogene. CDR3 length equals 15 residues. In DNA, the CDR3 is TGTGCCAGCAGCAAAGGGACAGGATGCACAGATACGCAGTATTTT. Translated: CASSKGTGCTDTQYF.

The chain carries TRBV7-9 and TRBJ1-2, with a tentative D call TRBD1 (6 bases). CDR1 SEHNR and CDR2 FQNEAQ come from the germline V gene (reference sequence). This CDR3 has 14 residues. Trimming shortened V by 1 base and J by 4 bases, and 10 bases separated the two germline ends. The chain's CDR3 is CASSLGTQGYGYTF. The CDR3 nucleotides read TGTGCCAGCAGCTTAGGAACACAGGGCTATGGCTACACCTTC.

V is TRBV7-3 and J is TRBJ2-3; the D gene is possibly TRBD1 (6 bases). The CDR3 spans 14 residues. Germline CDR1 and CDR2: SGHTA and FQGTGA. Between the trimmed V and J ends, which lost 5 bases and 4 bases, there was a span of 13 bases. In nucleotides, the CDR3 is TGTGCCAGCAGCAAGACAGGTGGGGCAGATACGCAGTATTTT. This gives the protein CASSKTGGADTQYF.

The sample holds a few counts of this clone. This sequence joins TRBV5-1 and TRBJ2-2; possibly TRBD1 or TRBD2 for D (5 bases each). Trimming pared 3 bases from V and 4 bases from J, leaving 7 bases between. This CDR3 comprises 13 residues. Germline CDR1 SGHRS, CDR2 YFSETQ. CDR3 sequence: CASSSGSTGELFF. Written as DNA, the CDR3 is TGCGCCAGCAGCTCAGGGAGCACCGGGGAGCTGTTTTTT.

The V gene is TRBV9, the J gene TRBJ2-1, with TRBD2 matching over 13 bases. CDR3 length: 12 residues. Unmatched junction bases numbered 7, after V lost 6 bases and J lost 16 bases. Germline assignment: CDR1 SGDLS and CDR2 YYNGEE. The CDR3 nucleotides read TGTGCCAGCACCGGACTAGCGGGAGAGGCCTTCTTC. Its protein is CASTGLAGEAFF.

The rearrangement links TRBV27 to TRBJ2-3; no clear D gene. Germline assignment: CDR1 MNHEY and CDR2 SMNVEV (reference sequence). The CDR3 extends over 14 amino acids. V shed 5 bases and J shed 1 base, with 10 bases lying between them. The CDR3 DNA follows: TGTGCCAGCAGTAATGTGGGTCGCACAGATACGCAGTATTTT. Translation gives CASSNVGRTDTQYF.